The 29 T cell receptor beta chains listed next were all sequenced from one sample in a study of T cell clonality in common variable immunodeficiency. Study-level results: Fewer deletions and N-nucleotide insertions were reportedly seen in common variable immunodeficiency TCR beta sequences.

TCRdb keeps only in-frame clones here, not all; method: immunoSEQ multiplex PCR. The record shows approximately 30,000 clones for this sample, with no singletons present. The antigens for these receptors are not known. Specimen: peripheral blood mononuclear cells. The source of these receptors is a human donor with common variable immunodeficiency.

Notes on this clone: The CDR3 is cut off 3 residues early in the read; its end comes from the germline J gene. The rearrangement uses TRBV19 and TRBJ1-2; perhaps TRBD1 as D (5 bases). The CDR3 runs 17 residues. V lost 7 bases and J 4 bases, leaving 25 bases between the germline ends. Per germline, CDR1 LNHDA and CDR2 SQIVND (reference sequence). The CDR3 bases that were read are TGTGCCAGTAAACCGAGTGTCGGATCCGAGGGGAGCTATGGC. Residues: CASKPSVGSEGSYG. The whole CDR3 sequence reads CASKPSVGSEGSYGYTF.

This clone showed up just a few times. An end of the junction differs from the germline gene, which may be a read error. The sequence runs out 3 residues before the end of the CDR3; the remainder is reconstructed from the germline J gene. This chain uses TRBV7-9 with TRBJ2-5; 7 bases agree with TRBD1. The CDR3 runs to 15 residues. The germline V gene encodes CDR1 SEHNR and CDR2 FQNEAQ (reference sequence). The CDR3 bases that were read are TGTGCCGGCAGCTCACTGACAGGGCTCAAGGAGACC. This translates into CAGSSLTGLKET. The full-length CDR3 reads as CAGSSLTGLKETQYF.

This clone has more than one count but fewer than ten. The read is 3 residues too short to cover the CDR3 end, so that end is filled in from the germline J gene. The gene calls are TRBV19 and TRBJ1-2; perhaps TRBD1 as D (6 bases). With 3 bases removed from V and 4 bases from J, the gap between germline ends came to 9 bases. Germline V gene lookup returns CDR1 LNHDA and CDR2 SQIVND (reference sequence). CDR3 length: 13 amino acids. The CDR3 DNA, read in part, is TGTGCCAGTAGTATGTCACAGGGCTATGGC. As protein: CASSMSQGYG. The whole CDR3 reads CASSMSQGYGYTF.

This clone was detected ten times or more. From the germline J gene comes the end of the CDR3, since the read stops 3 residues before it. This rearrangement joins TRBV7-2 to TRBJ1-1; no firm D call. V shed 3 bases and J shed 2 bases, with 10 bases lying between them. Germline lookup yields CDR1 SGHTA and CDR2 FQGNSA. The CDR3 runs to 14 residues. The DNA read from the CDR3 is TGTGCCAGCAGCTTGTCGGGTTTAAACACTGAA. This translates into CASSLSGLNTE. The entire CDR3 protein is CASSLSGLNTEAFF.

Incomplete CDR3 DNA: TGTGCCAGCTCACCCTCCCAGGGGGCGATGAACACTGAA. Translating it yields CASSPSQGAMNTE. The entire CDR3 is CASSPSQGAMNTEAFF. V gene TRBV18 combines with J gene TRBJ1-1; 8 bases match TRBD1. Sequencing ends 3 residues short of the CDR3 end; the germline J gene provides the rest. V gave up 3 bases and J gave up 0 bases; unmatched junction bases: 6. The CDR3 spans 16 residues. Per the germline V gene, CDR1 is KGHSH and CDR2 is LQKENI.

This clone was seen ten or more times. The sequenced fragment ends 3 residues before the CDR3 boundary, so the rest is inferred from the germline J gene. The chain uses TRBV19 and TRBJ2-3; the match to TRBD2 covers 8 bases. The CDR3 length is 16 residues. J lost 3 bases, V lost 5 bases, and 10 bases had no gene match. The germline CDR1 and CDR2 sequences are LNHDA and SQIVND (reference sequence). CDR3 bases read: TGTGCCAGTAGTCCGTCGGGGGGGCGGAGAACAGATACG. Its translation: CASSPSGGRRTDT. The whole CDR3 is CASSPSGGRRTDTQYF.

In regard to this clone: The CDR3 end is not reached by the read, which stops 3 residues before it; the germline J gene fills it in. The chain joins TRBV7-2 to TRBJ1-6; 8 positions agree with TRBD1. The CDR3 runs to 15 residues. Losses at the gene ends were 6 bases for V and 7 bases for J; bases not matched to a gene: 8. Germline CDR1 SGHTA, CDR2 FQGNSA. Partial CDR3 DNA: TGTGCCAGCAGGTTCGACAGGGGAGGGAATTCACCC. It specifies CASRFDRGGNSP. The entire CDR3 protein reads CASRFDRGGNSPLHF.

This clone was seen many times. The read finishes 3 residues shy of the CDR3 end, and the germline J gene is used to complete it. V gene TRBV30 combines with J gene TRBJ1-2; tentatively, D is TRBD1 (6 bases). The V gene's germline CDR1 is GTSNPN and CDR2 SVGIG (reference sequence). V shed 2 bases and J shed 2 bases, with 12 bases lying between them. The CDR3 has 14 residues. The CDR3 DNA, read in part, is TGTGCCTGGAGTCGTCTACAGGGAAACTATGGC. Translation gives CAWSRLQGNYG. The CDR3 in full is CAWSRLQGNYGYTF.

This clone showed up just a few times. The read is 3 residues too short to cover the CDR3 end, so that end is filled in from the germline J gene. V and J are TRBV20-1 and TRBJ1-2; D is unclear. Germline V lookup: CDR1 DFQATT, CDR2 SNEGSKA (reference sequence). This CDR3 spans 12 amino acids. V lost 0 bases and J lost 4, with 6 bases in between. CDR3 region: CSAREILYGYTF. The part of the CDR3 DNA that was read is TGCAGTGCTAGAGAAATCCTCTATGGC.

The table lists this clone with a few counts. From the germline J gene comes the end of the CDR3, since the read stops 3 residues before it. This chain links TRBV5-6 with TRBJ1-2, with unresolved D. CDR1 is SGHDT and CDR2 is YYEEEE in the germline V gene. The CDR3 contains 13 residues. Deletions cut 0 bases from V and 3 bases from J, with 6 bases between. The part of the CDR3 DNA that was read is TGTGCCAGCAGCTTGGGGCAGGACTATGGC. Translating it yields CASSLGQDYG. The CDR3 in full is CASSLGQDYGYTF.

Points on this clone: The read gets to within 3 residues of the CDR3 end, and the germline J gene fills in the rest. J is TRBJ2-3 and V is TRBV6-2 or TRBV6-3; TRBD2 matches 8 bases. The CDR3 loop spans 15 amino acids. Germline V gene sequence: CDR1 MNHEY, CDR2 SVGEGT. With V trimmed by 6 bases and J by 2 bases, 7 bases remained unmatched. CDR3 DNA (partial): TGTGCCAGCAGCAACGGGGGGGGCGACACAGATACG. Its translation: CASSNGGGDTDT. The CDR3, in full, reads CASSNGGGDTDTQYF.

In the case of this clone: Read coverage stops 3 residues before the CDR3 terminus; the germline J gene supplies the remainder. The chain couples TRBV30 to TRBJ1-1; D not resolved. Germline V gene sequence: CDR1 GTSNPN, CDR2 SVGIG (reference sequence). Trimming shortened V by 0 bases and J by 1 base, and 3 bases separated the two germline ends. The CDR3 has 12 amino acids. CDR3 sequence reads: CAWSVANTEAFF. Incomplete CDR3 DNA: TGTGCCTGGAGTGTGGCGAACACTGAA.

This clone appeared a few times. The covered CDR3 bases are TGTGCCACTCGAGTCCGGGCAGGGGTTGGAGAGACC. Translation: CATRVRAGVGET. The whole CDR3 is CATRVRAGVGETQYF. The rearrangement uses TRBV7-9 and TRBJ2-5; TRBD1 is a possible D gene (6 bases). The CDR3 is cut off 3 residues early in the read; its end comes from the germline J gene. Germline V CDR1 and CDR2: SEHNR, FQNEAQ (reference sequence). V was cut by 10 bases and J by 4 bases, with 22 bases left in between. CDR3 length: 15 amino acids.

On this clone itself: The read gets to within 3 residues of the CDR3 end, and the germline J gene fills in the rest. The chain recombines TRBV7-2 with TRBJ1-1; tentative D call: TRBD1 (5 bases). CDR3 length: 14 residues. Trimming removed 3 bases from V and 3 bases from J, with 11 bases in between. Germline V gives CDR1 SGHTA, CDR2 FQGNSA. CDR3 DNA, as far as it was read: TGTGCCAGCAGCTTGCAGGGCGTTTACACTGAA. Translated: CASSLQGVYTE. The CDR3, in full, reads CASSLQGVYTEAFF.

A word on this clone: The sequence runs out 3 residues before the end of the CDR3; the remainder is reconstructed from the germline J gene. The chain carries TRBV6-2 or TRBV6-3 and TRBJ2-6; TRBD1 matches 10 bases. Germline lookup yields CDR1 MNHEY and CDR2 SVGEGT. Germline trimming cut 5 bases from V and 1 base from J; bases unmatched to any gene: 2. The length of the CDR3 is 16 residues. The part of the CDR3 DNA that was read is TGTGCCAGCAGTCGGGACAGGGGATCTGGGGCCAACGTC. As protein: CASSRDRGSGANV. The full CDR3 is CASSRDRGSGANVLTF.

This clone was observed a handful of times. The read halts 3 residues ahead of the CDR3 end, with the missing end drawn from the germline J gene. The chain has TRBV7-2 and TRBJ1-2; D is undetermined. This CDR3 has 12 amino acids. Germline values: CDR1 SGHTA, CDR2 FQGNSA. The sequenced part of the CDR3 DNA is TGTGCCAGCAGCTTACAAGACACCATC. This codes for CASSLQDTI. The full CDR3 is CASSLQDTIYTF.

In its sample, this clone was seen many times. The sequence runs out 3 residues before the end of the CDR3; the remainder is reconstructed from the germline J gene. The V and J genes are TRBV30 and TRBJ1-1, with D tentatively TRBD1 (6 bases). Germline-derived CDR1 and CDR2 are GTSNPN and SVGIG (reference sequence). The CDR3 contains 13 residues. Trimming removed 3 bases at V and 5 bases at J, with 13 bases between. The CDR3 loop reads CAWSKQGGTEAFF. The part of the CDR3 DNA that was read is TGTGCCTGGAGCAAACAGGGAGGAACTGAA. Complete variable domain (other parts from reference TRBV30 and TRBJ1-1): SQTIHQWPATLVQPVGSPLSLECTVEGTSNPNLYWYRQAAGRGLQLLFYSVGIGQISSEVPQNLSASRPQDRQFILSSKKLLLSDSGFYLCAWSKQGGTEAFFGQGTRLTVV.

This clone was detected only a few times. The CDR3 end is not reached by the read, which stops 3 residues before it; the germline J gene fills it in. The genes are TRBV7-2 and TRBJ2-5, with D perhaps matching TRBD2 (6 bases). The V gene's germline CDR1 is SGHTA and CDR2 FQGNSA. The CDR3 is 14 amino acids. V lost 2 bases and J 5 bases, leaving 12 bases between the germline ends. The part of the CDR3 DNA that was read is TGTGCCAGCAGCTTATCACCTGGGGGGGAGACC. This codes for CASSLSPGGET. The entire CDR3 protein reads CASSLSPGGETQYF.

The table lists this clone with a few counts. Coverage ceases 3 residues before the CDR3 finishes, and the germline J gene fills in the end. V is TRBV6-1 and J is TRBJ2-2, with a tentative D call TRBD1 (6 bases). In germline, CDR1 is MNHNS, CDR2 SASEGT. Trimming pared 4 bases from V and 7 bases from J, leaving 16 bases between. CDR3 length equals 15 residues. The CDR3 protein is CASSAQPGDNGELFF. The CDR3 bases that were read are TGTGCCAGCAGTGCGCAGCCAGGGGATAACGGGGAG.

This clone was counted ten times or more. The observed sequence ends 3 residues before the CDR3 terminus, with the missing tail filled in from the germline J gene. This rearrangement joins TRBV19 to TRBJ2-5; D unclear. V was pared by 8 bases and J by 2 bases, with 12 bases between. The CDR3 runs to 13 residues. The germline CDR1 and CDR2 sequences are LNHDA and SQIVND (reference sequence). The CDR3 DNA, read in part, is TGTGCCAGTGATCCCACAGAGCAAGAGACC. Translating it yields CASDPTEQET. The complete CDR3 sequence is CASDPTEQETQYF.

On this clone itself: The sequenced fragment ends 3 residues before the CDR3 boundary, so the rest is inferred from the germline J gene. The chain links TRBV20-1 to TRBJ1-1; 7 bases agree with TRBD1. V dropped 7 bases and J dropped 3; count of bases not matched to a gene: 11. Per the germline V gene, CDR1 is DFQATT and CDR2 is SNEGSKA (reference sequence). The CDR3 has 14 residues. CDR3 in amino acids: CSGAGGARDTEAFF. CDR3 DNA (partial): TGCAGTGGGGCAGGGGGTGCCCGCGACACTGAA.

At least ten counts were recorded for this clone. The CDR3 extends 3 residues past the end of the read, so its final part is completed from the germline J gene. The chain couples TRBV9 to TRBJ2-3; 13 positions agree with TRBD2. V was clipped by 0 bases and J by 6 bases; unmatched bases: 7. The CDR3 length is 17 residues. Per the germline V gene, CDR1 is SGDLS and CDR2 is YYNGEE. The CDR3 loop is CASSVAPTSGGVDTQYF. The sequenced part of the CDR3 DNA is TGTGCCAGCAGCGTAGCCCCCACTAGCGGGGGGGTGGATACG.

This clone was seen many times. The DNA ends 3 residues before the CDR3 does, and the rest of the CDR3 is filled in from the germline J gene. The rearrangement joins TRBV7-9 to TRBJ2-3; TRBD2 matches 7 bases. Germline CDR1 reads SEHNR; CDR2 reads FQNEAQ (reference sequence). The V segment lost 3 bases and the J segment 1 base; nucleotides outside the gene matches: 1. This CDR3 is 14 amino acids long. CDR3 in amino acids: CASSFAGGTDTQYF. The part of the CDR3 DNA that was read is TGTGCCAGCAGCTTTGCGGGGGGCACAGATACG.

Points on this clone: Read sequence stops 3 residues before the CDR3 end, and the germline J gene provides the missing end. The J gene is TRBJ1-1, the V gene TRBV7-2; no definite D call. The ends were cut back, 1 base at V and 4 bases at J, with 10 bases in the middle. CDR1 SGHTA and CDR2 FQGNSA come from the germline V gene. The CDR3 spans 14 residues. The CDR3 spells CASSLGGLVTEAFF. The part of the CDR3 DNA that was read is TGTGCCAGCAGCTTAGGAGGTTTGGTCACTGAA. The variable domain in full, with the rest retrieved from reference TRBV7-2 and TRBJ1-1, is GAGVSQSPSNKVTEKGKDVELRCDPISGHTALYWYRQSLGQGLEFLIYFQGNSAPDKSGLPSDRFSAERTGGSVSTLTIQRTQQEDSAVYLCASSLGGLVTEAFFGQGTRLTVV.

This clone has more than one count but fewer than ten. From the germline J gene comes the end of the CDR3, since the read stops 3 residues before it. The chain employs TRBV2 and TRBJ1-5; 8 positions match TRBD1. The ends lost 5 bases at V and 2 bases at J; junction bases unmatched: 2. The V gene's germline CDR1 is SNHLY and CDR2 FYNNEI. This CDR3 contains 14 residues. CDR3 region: CASSQDRGNQPQHF. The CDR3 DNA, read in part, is TGTGCCAGCAGTCAGGACAGGGGCAATCAGCCC.

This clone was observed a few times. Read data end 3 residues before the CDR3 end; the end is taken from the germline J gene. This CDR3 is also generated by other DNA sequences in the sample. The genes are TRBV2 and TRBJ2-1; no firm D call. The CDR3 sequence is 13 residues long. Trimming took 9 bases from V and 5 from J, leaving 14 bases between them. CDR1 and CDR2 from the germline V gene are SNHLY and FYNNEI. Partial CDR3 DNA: TGTGCCAGTCTGGTGTTCCGGGACAATGAG. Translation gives CASLVFRDNE. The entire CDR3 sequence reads CASLVFRDNEQFF.

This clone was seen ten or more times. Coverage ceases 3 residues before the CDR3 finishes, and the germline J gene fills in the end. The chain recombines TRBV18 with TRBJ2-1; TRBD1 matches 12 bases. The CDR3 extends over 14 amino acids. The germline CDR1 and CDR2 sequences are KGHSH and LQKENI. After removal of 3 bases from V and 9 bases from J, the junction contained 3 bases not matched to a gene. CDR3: CASSPGQGASEQFF. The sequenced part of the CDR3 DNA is TGTGCCAGCTCACCGGGACAGGGGGCCTCTGAG.

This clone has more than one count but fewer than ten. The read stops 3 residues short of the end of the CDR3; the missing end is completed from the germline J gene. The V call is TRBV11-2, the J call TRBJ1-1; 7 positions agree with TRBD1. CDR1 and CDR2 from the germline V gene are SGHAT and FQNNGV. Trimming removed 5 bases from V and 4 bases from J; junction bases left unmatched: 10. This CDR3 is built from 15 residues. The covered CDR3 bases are TGTGCCAGCAGCCAAGGGGGCGCAGGAGGCACTGAA. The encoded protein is CASSQGGAGGTE. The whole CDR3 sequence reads CASSQGGAGGTEAFF.

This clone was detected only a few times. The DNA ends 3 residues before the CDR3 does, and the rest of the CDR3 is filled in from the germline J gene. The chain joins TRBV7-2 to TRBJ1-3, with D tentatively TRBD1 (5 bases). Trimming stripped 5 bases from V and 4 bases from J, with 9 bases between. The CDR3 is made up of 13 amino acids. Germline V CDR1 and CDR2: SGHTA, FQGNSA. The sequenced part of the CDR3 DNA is TGTGCCAGCAGCCAAAACAGGGGAAACACC. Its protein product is CASSQNRGNT. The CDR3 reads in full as CASSQNRGNTIYF.